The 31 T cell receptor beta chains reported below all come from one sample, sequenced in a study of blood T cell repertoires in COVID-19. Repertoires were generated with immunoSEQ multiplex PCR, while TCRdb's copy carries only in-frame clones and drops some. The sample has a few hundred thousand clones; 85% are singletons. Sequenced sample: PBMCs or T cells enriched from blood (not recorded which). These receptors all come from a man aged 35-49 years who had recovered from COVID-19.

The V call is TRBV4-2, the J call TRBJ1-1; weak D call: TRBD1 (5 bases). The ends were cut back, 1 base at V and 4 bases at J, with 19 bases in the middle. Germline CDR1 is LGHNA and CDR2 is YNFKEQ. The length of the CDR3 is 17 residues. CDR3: CASSQGRGGRISTEAFF. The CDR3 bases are TGTGCCAGCAGCCAAGGCCGGGGGGGGAGGATTTCCACTGAAGCTTTCTTT.

The CDR3 region is CASSNRENTEAFF. CDR3 DNA sequence: TGTGCCAGCAGTAACCGGGAGAACACTGAAGCTTTCTTT. V usage is TRBV6-5 and J usage is TRBJ1-1; D call uncertain. V lost 5 bases, J lost 1 base, and 8 bases lay in between. Germline V gives CDR1 MNHEY, CDR2 SVGAGI. This CDR3 has 13 residues.

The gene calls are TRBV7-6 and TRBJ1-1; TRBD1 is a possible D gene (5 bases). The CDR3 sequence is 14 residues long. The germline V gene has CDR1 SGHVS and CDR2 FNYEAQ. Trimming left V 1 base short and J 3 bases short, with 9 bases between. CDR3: CASSLDIGDTEAFF. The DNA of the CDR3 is TGTGCCAGCAGCTTAGATATAGGGGACACTGAAGCTTTCTTT. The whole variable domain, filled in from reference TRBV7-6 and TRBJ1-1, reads GAGVSQSPRYKVTKRGQDVALRCDPISGHVSLYWYRQALGQGPEFLTYFNYEAQQDKSGLPNDRFSAERPEGSISTLTIQRTEQRDSAMYRCASSLDIGDTEAFFGQGTRLTVV.

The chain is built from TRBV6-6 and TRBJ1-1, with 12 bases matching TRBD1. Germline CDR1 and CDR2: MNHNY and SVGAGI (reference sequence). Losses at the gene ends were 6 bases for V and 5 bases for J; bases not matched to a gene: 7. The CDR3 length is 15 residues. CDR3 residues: CASSGTGGVSTEAFF. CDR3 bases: TGTGCCAGCAGCGGGACAGGGGGCGTTTCAACTGAAGCTTTCTTT.

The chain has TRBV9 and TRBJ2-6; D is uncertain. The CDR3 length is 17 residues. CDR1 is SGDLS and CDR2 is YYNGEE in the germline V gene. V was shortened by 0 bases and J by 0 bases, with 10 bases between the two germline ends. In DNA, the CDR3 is TGTGCCAGCAGCGTAGCCCCCCTTAGCTCTGGGGCCAACGTCCTGACTTTC. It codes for CASSVAPLSSGANVLTF.

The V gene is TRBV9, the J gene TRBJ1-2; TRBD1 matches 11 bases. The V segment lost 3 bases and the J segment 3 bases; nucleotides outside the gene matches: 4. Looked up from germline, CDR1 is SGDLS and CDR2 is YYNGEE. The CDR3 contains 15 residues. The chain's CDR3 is CASSAGQGAYYGYTF. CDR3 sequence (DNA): TGTGCCAGCAGCGCCGGACAGGGGGCCTACTATGGCTACACCTTC.

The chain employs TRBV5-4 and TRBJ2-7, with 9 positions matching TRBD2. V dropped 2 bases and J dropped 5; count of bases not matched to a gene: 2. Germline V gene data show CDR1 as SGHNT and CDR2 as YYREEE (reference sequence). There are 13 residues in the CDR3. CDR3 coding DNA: TGTGCCAGCAGCTTAGCGGGAGGTAACGAGCAGTACTTC. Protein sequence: CASSLAGGNEQYF.

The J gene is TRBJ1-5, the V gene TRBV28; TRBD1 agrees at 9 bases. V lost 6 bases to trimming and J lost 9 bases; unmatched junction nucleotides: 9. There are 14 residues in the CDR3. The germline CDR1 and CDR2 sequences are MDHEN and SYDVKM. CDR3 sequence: CASRDTGGGPPQHF. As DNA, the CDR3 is TGTGCCAGCAGGGACACAGGGGGCGGGCCGCCCCAGCATTTT.

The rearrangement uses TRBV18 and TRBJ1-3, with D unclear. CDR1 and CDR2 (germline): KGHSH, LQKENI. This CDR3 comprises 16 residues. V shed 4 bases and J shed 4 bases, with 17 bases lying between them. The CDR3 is CASSLREDLSGNTIYF. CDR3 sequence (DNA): TGTGCCAGCTCACTGCGAGAGGATCTCTCGGGAAACACCATATATTTT.

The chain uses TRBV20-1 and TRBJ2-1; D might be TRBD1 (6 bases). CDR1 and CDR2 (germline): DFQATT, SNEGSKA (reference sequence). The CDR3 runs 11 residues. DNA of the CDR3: TGCAGCTGGGACACCAACAATGAGCAGTTCTTC. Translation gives CSWDTNNEQFF.

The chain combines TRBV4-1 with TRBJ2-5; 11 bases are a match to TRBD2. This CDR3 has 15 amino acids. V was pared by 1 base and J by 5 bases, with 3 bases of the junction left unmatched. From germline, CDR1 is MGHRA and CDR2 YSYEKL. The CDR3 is CASSQVAGGAETQYF. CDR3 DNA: TGCGCCAGCAGCCAAGTAGCGGGGGGGGCGGAGACCCAGTACTTC.

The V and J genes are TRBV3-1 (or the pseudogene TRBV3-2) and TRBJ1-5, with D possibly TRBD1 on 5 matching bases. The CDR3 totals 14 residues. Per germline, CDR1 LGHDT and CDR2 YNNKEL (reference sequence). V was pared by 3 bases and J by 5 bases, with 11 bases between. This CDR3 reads CASSQRSGDQPQHF. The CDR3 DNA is TGTGCCAGCAGCCAGCGATCGGGGGATCAGCCCCAGCATTTT.

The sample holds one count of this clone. The CDR3 loop reads CASSFGAGVNEQFF. Here the CDR3 DNA reads TGTGCCAGCAGCTTTGGAGCGGGAGTGAATGAGCAGTTCTTC. The rearrangement joins TRBV5-6 to TRBJ2-1, with 8 bases aligning to TRBD2. Germline-derived CDR1 and CDR2 are SGHDT and YYEEEE. CDR3 length: 14 residues. Trimming took 2 bases from V and 7 from J; bases not matched to a gene: 5.

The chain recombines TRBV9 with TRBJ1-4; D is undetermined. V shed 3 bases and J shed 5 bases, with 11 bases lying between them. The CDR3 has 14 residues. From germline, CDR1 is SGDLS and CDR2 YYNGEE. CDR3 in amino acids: CASSGPPGNEKLFF. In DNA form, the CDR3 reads TGTGCCAGCAGCGGACCACCCGGGAATGAAAAACTGTTTTTT. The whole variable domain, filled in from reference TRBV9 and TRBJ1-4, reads DSGVTQTPKHLITATGQRVTLRCSPRSGDLSVYWYQQSLDQGLQFLIQYYNGEERAKGNILERFSAQQFPDLHSELNLSSLELGDSALYFCASSGPPGNEKLFFGSGTQLSVL.

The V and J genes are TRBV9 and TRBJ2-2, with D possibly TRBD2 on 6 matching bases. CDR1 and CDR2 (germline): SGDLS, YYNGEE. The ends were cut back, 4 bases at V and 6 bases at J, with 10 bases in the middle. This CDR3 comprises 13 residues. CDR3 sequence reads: CASSLSGPGELFF. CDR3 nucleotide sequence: TGTGCCAGCAGCCTTAGCGGTCCCGGGGAGCTGTTTTTT.

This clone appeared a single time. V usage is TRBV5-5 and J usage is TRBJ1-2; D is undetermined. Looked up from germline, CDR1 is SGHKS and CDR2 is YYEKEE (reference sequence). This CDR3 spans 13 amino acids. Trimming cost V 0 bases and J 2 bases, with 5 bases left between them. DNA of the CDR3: TGTGCCAGCAGCTTGGGTGAGAACTATGGCTACACCTTC. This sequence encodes CASSLGENYGYTF.

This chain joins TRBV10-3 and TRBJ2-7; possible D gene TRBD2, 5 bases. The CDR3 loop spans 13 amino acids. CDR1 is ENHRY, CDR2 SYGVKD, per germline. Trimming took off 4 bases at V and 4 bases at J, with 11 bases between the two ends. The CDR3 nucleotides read TGTGCCATCAGTGTTTCTAGCAGGTACGAGCAGTACTTC. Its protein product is CAISVSSRYEQYF.

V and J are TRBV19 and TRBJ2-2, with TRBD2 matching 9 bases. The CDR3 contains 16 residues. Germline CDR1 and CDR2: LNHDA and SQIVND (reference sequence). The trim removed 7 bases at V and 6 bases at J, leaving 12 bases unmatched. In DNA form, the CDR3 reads TGTGCCAGTATAAGTTTGCGGGAGGGCCGTGCCGGGGAGCTGTTTTTT. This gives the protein CASISLREGRAGELFF.

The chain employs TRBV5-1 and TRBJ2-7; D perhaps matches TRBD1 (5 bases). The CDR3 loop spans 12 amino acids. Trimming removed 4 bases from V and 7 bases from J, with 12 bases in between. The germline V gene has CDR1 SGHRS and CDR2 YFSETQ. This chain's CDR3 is CASSASGWEQYF. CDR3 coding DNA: TGCGCCAGCAGCGCCTCAGGGTGGGAGCAGTACTTC.

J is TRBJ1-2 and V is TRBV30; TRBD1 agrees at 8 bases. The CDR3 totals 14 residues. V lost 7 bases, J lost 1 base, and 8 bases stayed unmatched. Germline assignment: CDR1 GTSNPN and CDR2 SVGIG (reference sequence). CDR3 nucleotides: TGTGCCTTGTGGACAGGGCTGGGTAACTATGGCTACACCTTC. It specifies CALWTGLGNYGYTF.

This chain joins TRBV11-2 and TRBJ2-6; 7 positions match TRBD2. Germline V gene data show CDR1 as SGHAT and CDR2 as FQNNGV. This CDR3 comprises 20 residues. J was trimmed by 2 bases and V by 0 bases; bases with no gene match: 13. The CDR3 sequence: CASSLDFGSRGGPGANVLTF. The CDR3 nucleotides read TGTGCCAGCAGCTTAGATTTCGGGTCCCGGGGAGGGCCTGGGGCCAACGTCCTGACTTTC.

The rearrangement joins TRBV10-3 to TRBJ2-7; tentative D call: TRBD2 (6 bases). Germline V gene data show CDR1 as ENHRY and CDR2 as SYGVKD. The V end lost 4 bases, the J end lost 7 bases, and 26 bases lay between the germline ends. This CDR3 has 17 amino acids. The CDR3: CAISGPLEGERAGEQYF. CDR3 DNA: TGTGCCATCAGTGGGCCTCTAGAGGGCGAGCGGGCTGGGGAGCAGTACTTC.

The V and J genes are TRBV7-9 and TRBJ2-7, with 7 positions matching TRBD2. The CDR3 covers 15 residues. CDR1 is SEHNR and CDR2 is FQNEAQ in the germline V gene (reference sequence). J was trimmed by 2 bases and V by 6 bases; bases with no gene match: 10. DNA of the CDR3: TGTGCCAGCAGGGAAGAGCGGGATTTAGCCTACGAGCAGTACTTC. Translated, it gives CASREERDLAYEQYF. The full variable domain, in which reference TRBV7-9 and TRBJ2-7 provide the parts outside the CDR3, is DTGVSQNPRHKITKRGQNVTFRCDPISEHNRLYWYRQTLGQGPEFLTYFQNEAQLEKSRLLSDRFSAERPKGSFSTLEIQRTEQGDSAMYLCASREERDLAYEQYFGPGTRLTVT.

CDR3 sequence reads: CATSDGGNQPQHF. CDR3 in DNA: TGTGCCACCAGTGATGGAGGTAATCAGCCCCAGCATTTT. J is TRBJ1-5 and V is TRBV24-1; D uncertain. V was cut by 3 bases and J by 4 bases, with 6 bases left in between. This CDR3 comprises 13 residues. The germline V gene has CDR1 KGHDR and CDR2 SFDVKD.

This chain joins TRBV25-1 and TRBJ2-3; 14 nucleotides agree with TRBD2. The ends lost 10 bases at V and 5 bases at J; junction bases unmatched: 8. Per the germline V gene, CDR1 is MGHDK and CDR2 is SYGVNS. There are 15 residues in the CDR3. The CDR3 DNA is TGTGCCACGACGGGACTAGCGGGAGTCGTAGATACGCAGTATTTT. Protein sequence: CATTGLAGVVDTQYF.

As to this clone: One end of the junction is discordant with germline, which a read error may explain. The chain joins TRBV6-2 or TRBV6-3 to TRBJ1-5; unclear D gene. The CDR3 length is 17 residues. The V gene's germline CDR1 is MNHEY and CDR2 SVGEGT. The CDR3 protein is CASSNSPLDYRNQPQHF. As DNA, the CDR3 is TGTGCCAGCAGTAACTCTCCCCTGGACTACCGGAATCAGCCCCAGCATTTT.

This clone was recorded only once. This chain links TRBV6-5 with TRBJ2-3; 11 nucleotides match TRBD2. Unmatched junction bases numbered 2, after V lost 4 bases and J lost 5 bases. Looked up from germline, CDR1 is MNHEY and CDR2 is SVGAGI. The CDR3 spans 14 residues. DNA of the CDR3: TGTGCCAGCAGTTCTAGCGGGAGGATAGATACGCAGTATTTT. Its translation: CASSSSGRIDTQYF.

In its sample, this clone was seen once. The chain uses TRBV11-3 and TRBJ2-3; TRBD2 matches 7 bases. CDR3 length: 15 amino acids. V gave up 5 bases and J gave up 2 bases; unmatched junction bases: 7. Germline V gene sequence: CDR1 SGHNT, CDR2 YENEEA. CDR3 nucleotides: TGTGCCAGCAGCCCACCCCGGGAGGCCACAGATACGCAGTATTTT. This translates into CASSPPREATDTQYF.

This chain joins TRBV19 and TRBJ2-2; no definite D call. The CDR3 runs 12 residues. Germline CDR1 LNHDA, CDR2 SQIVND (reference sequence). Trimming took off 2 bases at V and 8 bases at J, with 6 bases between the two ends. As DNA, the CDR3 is TGTGCCAGTAGTATAAGAGATGGGGAGCTGTTTTTT. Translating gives CASSIRDGELFF.

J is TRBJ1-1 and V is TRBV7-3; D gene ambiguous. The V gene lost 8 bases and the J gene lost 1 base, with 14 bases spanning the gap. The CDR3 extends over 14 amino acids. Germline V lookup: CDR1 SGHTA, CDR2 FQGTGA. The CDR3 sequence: CASLLGVGNTEAFF. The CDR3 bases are TGTGCCAGCCTTCTCGGGGTTGGGAACACTGAAGCTTTCTTT.

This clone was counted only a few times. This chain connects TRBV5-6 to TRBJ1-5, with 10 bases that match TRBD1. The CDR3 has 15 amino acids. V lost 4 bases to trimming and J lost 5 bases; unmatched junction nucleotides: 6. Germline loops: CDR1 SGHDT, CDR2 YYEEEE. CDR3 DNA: TGTGCCAGCAGCCAATACGACAGGGGGCATCAGCCCCAGCATTTT. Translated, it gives CASSQYDRGHQPQHF.